This TCR beta chain emerged from a study of T cell changes during pregnancy in multiple sclerosis. Only one count was recorded for this clone. A junction end diverges from the germline sequence, so it may reflect a read error. The CDR3 contains 13 residues. From germline, CDR1 is MDHEN and CDR2 SYDVKM. Profiling relied on immunoSEQ multiplex PCR, and the TCRdb table lists in-frame clones only, not all of them. The sample gives 85,000 to 100,000 clones, 92% of which show up once; 1.5% is in the top ten. The sequence was collected from a female donor with multiple sclerosis, enrolled in a pregnancy study. This chain joins TRBV28 and TRBJ1-2; D uncertain. The starting material was peripheral blood, obtained in the first trimester of pregnancy. CDR3 region: CASSRTGNSGYTF. DNA of the CDR3: TGTGCCAGCAGTCGGACCGGGAACTCTGGCTACACCTTC.